The present entry profiles one T cell receptor (beta chain) with its context. This record belongs to a study of blood T cell repertoires in COVID-19. On the study more broadly: From the United States, Italy and Spain came samples of acute and convalescent COVID-19. Sources were T cells, B-cell-depleted T cells, or PBMCs; the material itself was cDNA or gDNA.

The data were produced by immunoSEQ multiplex PCR, yet TCRdb's version contains in-frame clones alone and is incomplete. The sample includes some 110,000 clones, roughly 84% of them seen just once. This CDR3 contains 13 residues. The ends were cut back, 1 base at V and 2 bases at J, with 6 bases in the middle. CDR1 is SGHTA and CDR2 is FQGNSA in the germline V gene. Sequenced material: peripheral blood. This receptor was taken from a man aged 60-69 years with acute or convalescent COVID-19. The rearrangement links TRBV7-2 to TRBJ2-7, with D unclear. CDR3 DNA: TGTGCCAGCAGCTTAGTCGCGGCCTACGAGCAGTACGTC. The encoded protein is CASSLVAAYEQYV.